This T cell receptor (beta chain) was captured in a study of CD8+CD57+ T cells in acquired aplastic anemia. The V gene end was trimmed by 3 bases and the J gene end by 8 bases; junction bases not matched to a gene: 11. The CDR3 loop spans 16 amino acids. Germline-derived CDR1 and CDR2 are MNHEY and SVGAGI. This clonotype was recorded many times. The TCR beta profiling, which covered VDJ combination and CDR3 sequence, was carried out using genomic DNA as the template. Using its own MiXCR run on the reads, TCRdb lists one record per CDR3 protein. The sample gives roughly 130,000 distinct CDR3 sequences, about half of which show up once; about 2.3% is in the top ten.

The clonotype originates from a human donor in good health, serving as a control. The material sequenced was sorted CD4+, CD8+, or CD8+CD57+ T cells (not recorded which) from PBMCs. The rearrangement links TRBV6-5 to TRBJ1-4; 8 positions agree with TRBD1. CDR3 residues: CASSYSSGTGGEKLFF. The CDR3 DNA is TGTGCCAGCAGTTATTCATCCGGGACAGGTGGGGAAAAACTGTTTTTT.